This T cell receptor (beta chain) is drawn from a study of human CD8 memory T cell subsets. In germline, CDR1 is MRHNA, CDR2 SNTAGT. This CDR3 has 16 amino acids. Libraries of TCR beta chains were produced by 5' RACE (UMI-labeled). TCRdb reprocessed the 5' RACE reads, with one entry per CDR3 protein and no DNA. The sample's table shows under 13,000 distinct CDR3 sequences. Source material: CD8+ T cells from PBMCs. The rearrangement joins TRBV6-4 to TRBJ2-1; checking the TCRdb D call of TRBD1 is not possible without DNA. This TCR was recovered from a human donor in good health. CDR3 sequence reads: CASSLRGTGPYNEQFF.